The clone carrying this T cell receptor (beta chain) has ten or more counts. From germline, CDR1 is SQVTM and CDR2 ANQGSEA. The V and J ends lost 5 bases and 0 bases respectively, with 5 bases between them. The CDR3 sequence is 12 residues long. Attached unique molecular identifiers marked individual cDNA molecules. MiXCR, applied by TCRdb to the 5' RACE reads, yields one record per CDR3 protein. The sample has about 36,000 distinct CDR3 sequences, 9.9% seen once. This specimen belongs to a study of early T cells in non-severe SARS-CoV-2 infection. The rearrangement links TRBV29-1 to TRBJ1-3; D ambiguous. The sequence derives from an adult who was a healthcare worker with PCR-confirmed SARS-CoV-2 infection or an uninfected control (not recorded which). Sample: whole blood. The CDR3, as DNA: TGCAGCGTTTCTTACTCTGGAAACACCATATATTTT. It specifies CSVSYSGNTIYF.